The clone carrying this T cell receptor beta chain came up once. Its target is unknown. This entry comes from a study of T cells in localized non-small cell lung cancer. General observations from the study: A median of approximately 50 of the top 100 tumor clones appeared in adjacent lung, which was paired and uninvolved. One tumor region alone was sequenced, and heterogeneity therefore remains possible. Uninvolved nearby lung showed the greatest T cell clonality, exceeding that found in tumor.

V lost 2 bases to trimming and J lost 10 bases, with 9 bases between them. The CDR3 runs 12 residues. The germline V gene has CDR1 MDHEN and CDR2 SYDVKM. Assay used: immunoSEQ multiplex PCR; TCRdb lists only in-frame clones, some missing. Among 90,000 to 95,000 clones listed, roughly 86% were seen once. The clonotype comes from a man between 40 and 70 years old with stage I squamous cell lung carcinoma. The sample consisted of peripheral blood, taken before any cancer treatment. The rearrangement uses TRBV28 and TRBJ1-5; no firm D call. The CDR3 nucleotides read TGTGCCAGCAGTTTACCCCCCGATCCCCAGCATTTT. This encodes CASSLPPDPQHF. Combining the CDR3 with reference TRBV28 and TRBJ1-5 gives the whole variable domain DVKVTQSSRYLVKRTGEKVFLECVQDMDHENMFWYRQDPGLGLRLIYFSYDVKMKEKGDIPEGYSVSREKKERFSLILESASTNQTSMYLCASSLPPDPQHFGDGTRLSIL.